These 26 T cell receptor beta chains originate from one sample sequenced in a study of cytomegalovirus exposure and HLA in healthy donors. With 60 Vbeta and 13 Jbeta primers, the PCR was carried out. Profiling relied on immunoSEQ multiplex PCR, and the TCRdb table lists in-frame clones only, not all of them. The sample yields approximately 210,000 clones, approximately 80% seen once. Material: PBMCs. These receptor sequences come from a woman in her forties or fifties in good health and CMV-seropositive.

The chain recombines TRBV6-6 with TRBJ2-5, with 10 bases lining up with TRBD2. Trimming cost V 6 bases and J 5 bases; bases outside gene matches: 6. Germline CDR1 is MNHNY and CDR2 is SVGAGI (reference sequence). The CDR3 is made up of 14 amino acids. The CDR3 sequence is CASSPGTSDETQYF. The CDR3 nucleotides read TGTGCCAGCAGCCCCGGGACTAGCGACGAGACCCAGTACTTC.

This sequence joins TRBV19 and TRBJ1-2, with 8 bases lining up with TRBD1. The CDR3 is 12 residues long. CDR1 is LNHDA and CDR2 is SQIVND in the germline V gene (reference sequence). The J segment lost 4 bases and the V segment lost 9 bases, leaving 4 bases of the junction unmatched. In DNA, the CDR3 is TGTGCCAGCTCTGACAGGGGCTATGGCTACACCTTC. Translated: CASSDRGYGYTF.

The V call is TRBV6-5, the J call TRBJ1-4; 10 bases line up with TRBD1. The V and J ends lost 4 bases and 7 bases, in that order; junction bases with no gene match: 0. Germline V CDR1 and CDR2: MNHEY, SVGAGI. CDR3 length equals 13 residues. The CDR3 nucleotides read TGTGCCAGCAGTTGGACAGGGGGTGAAAAACTGTTTTTT. This encodes CASSWTGGEKLFF.

V gene TRBV6-5 combines with J gene TRBJ1-2; a weak D match, TRBD1 (6 bases). The V gene's germline CDR1 is MNHEY and CDR2 SVGAGI. CDR3 size: 13 residues. V lost 8 bases and J 8 bases, leaving 18 bases between the germline ends. CDR3 in DNA: TGTGCCAGCGGGACATGGACAGTCGGGGGCTACACCTTC. Protein: CASGTWTVGGYTF.

As to this clone: Germline and junction disagree at one end, which may indicate a read error. The J gene is TRBJ2-7, the V gene TRBV7-9, with a tentative D call TRBD1 (6 bases). CDR3 length equals 12 residues. CDR1 is SEHNR and CDR2 is FQNEAQ in the germline V gene (reference sequence). CDR3 in DNA: TGTTCCAGCACCCGAGACAGGCGCGAGCAGTACTTC. Amino acids: CSSTRDRREQYF.

The gene calls are TRBV19 and TRBJ2-7; 11 positions agree with TRBD1. Germline CDR1 is LNHDA and CDR2 is SQIVND (reference sequence). CDR3 size: 13 residues. V was pared by 3 bases and J by 7 bases, with 2 bases of the junction left unmatched. CDR3 DNA sequence: TGTGCCAGTAGTATGGACAGGGGGCGGGAGCAGTACTTC. It is translated as CASSMDRGREQYF.

The chain uses TRBV6-4 and TRBJ2-3, with 13 bases fitting TRBD2. V dropped 3 bases and J dropped 4; count of bases not matched to a gene: 4. CDR1 and CDR2 (germline): MRHNA, SNTAGT. The CDR3 has 16 residues. In DNA form, the CDR3 reads TGTGCCAGCAGTGAGACTAGCGGGGGGACTTCAGATACGCAGTATTTT. Amino acids: CASSETSGGTSDTQYF.

The V and J genes are TRBV6-5 and TRBJ1-2, with unresolved D. V dropped 5 bases and J dropped 4 bases, with 11 bases sitting between them. Germline values: CDR1 MNHEY, CDR2 SVGAGI. CDR3 length equals 13 residues. The CDR3 DNA reads as TGTGCCAGCAGTGATACAGCCACCTATGGCTACACCTTC. This sequence encodes CASSDTATYGYTF.

A word on this clone: One junction end disagrees with the germline gene, perhaps due to a read error. The chain employs TRBV7-9 and TRBJ1-6; D is unclear. Germline V gene data show CDR1 as SEHNR and CDR2 as FQNEAQ (reference sequence). This CDR3 contains 13 residues. In DNA, the CDR3 is TGTTCCAGCAGCTTCCTAGAAAATTCACCCCTCCACTTT. This encodes CSSSFLENSPLHF.

This clone was seen a handful of times. The chain recombines TRBV2 with TRBJ1-5; 8 positions match TRBD1. The ends lost 5 bases at V and 4 bases at J; junction bases unmatched: 7. The CDR3 consists of 15 residues. CDR1 is SNHLY, CDR2 FYNNEI, per germline. The CDR3 bases are TGTGCCAGCAGTTATACGACAGGGGTTAATCAGCCCCAGCATTTT. This encodes CASSYTTGVNQPQHF.

This clone was observed a few times. This sequence joins TRBV10-3 and TRBJ1-1, with D unclear. CDR3 length equals 12 residues. Germline values: CDR1 ENHRY, CDR2 SYGVKD. Trimming left V 10 bases short and J 8 bases short, with 17 bases between. The CDR3 coding sequence is TGTGCCACCTGGGGAGAAGGGAGCGAAGCTTTCTTT. Translated: CATWGEGSEAFF.

The CDR3 bases are TGTGCCAGCAGCTTGGGACAGGGGTGGGACAATGAGCAGTTCTTC. Its protein product is CASSLGQGWDNEQFF. The chain couples TRBV5-8 to TRBJ2-1; 8 bases agree with TRBD1. In germline, CDR1 is SGHTS, CDR2 YDEGEE. Trimming removed 0 bases from V and 5 bases from J; junction bases left unmatched: 4. This CDR3 spans 15 amino acids.

This clone was detected only a few times. The chain is built from TRBV27 and TRBJ2-7, with 12 bases identical to TRBD2. The CDR3 is 16 residues long. With V trimmed by 2 bases and J by 5 bases, 7 bases remained unmatched. CDR1 is MNHEY, CDR2 SMNVEV, per germline (reference sequence). The DNA of the CDR3 is TGTGCCAGCAGTTTAGCGCTAGCGGGGGGGCCCCACGAGCAGTACTTC. Residues: CASSLALAGGPHEQYF.

The chain employs TRBV5-8 and TRBJ2-2; 7 bases agree with TRBD1. The ends lost 4 bases at V and 6 bases at J; junction bases unmatched: 15. This CDR3 spans 17 amino acids. CDR1 and CDR2 (germline): SGHTS, YDEGEE. CDR3 nucleotide sequence: TGTGCCAGCAGCAACGACAGGGAAAGGGTTGAGGCCGGGGAGCTGTTTTTT. Residues: CASSNDRERVEAGELFF.

This clone has a single count. The rearrangement links TRBV7-8 to TRBJ2-7; D perhaps matches TRBD1 (6 bases). V was cut by 9 bases and J by 8 bases, with 8 bases left in between. The CDR3 is made up of 9 amino acids. Germline CDR1 is SGHVS and CDR2 is FQNEAQ. CDR3 residues: CARGTKQYF. The CDR3 DNA sequence: TGTGCCAGGGGGACAAAGCAGTACTTC. Combining the CDR3 with reference TRBV7-8 and TRBJ2-7 gives the whole variable domain GAGVSQSPRYKVAKRGQDVALRCDPISGHVSLFWYQQALGQGPEFLTYFQNEAQLDKSGLPSDRFFAERPEGSVSTLKIQRTQQEDSAVYLCARGTKQYFGPGTRLTVT.

This clone was observed once. V and J are TRBV18 and TRBJ1-1; possible D gene TRBD1, 5 bases. Trimming shortened V by 3 bases and J by 10 bases, and 12 bases separated the two germline ends. The germline CDR1 and CDR2 sequences are KGHSH and LQKENI. CDR3 size: 12 residues. The CDR3 reads CASSPAVGAAFF. The CDR3, as DNA: TGTGCCAGCTCACCGGCCGTAGGGGCAGCTTTCTTT.

The rearrangement uses TRBV4-2 and TRBJ2-6; TRBD2 agrees at 7 bases. Trimming removed 5 bases from V and 0 bases from J; junction bases left unmatched: 7. There are 17 residues in the CDR3. CDR1 and CDR2 from the germline V gene are LGHNA and YNFKEQ. CDR3 nucleotides: TGTGCCAGCAGCTGGGGGGGAGGGTCCTCTGGGGCCAACGTCCTGACTTTC. Its protein is CASSWGGGSSGANVLTF.

V gene TRBV29-1 combines with J gene TRBJ2-1; TRBD2 agrees at 11 bases. Germline V gene data show CDR1 as SQVTM and CDR2 as ANQGSEA. The CDR3 is made up of 16 amino acids. J lost 3 bases, V lost 6 bases, and 10 bases had no gene match. CDR3 sequence: CSVENLAGGGYNEQFF. CDR3 coding DNA: TGCAGCGTCGAGAACTTAGCGGGGGGGGGCTACAATGAGCAGTTCTTC.

V and J are TRBV7-2 and TRBJ1-4; 8 bases are a match to TRBD1. In germline, CDR1 is SGHTA, CDR2 FQGNSA. This CDR3 has 19 residues. Losses at the gene ends were 5 bases for V and 1 base for J; bases not matched to a gene: 15. The CDR3 sequence is CASSLHRLPTGVTNEKLFF. CDR3 bases: TGTGCCAGCAGCCTCCACCGATTGCCGACAGGGGTAACTAATGAAAAACTGTTTTTT.

The chain is built from TRBV9 and TRBJ1-2; no clear D gene. The germline gives CDR1 SGDLS, CDR2 YYNGEE. CDR3 length equals 14 residues. Trimming took 4 bases from V and 6 from J, leaving 16 bases between them. The CDR3 DNA is TGTGCCAGCAGCCCCCGGGAAGAGCGGCATGGCTACACCTTC. Protein: CASSPREERHGYTF.

The chain uses TRBV4-1 and TRBJ2-7; TRBD2 aligns across 7 bases. The CDR3 covers 18 residues. Germline CDR1 is MGHRA and CDR2 is YSYEKL. Trimming took 4 bases from V and 4 from J; bases not matched to a gene: 19. CDR3 in DNA: TGCGCCAGCAGCCGCTGGCCGAGGGAGGGAAGTCATGAGTACGAGCAGTACTTC. The encoded protein is CASSRWPREGSHEYEQYF.

V usage is TRBV4-3 and J usage is TRBJ2-3; TRBD2 agrees at 8 bases. This CDR3 has 18 residues. In germline, CDR1 is LGHNA, CDR2 YSLEER. With 1 base clipped from V and 0 bases from J, the junction kept 9 bases outside the gene matches. The DNA of the CDR3 is TGCGCCAGCAGCCAAGGGAGGACGTTAGCGGGAAGCACAGATACGCAGTATTTT. Translation gives CASSQGRTLAGSTDTQYF.

CDR3 coding DNA: TGTGCCAGCAGCAAACAAGGGATCGGGCCGGGACAGGGGGCAGATACGCAGTATTTT. It is translated as CASSKQGIGPGQGADTQYF. This chain uses TRBV21-1 with TRBJ2-3; the D call in the table, TRBD1, was not verified against the DNA. TRBV21-1 is listed as a pseudogene. The CDR3 covers 19 residues.

Concerning this clone: Other DNA sequences of this sample code for an identical CDR3. The chain is built from TRBV28 and TRBJ1-1; weak D call: TRBD1 (5 bases). The CDR3 runs to 13 residues. Deletions cut 5 bases from V and 8 bases from J, with 15 bases between. CDR1 is MDHEN, CDR2 SYDVKM, per germline. CDR3 region: CASSVLRGTEAFF. The CDR3 DNA sequence: TGTGCCAGCAGTGTCCTTAGGGGTACCGAAGCTTTCTTT.

J is TRBJ2-3 and V is TRBV2; possibly TRBD2 for D (6 bases). Germline V gene data show CDR1 as SNHLY and CDR2 as FYNNEI. The CDR3 has 13 residues. The germline V and J ends were trimmed by 7 bases and 3 bases, with 11 bases remaining between them. The CDR3 DNA is TGTGCCAGCAATCGGGGGTTGACAGATACGCAGTATTTT. Translation: CASNRGLTDTQYF. The whole variable domain, filled in from reference TRBV2 and TRBJ2-3, reads EPEVTQTPSHQVTQMGQEVILRCVPISNHLYFYWYRQILGQKVEFLVSFYNNEISEKSEIFDDQFSVERPDGSNFTLKIRSTKLEDSAMYFCASNRGLTDTQYFGPGTRLTVL.

The chain carries TRBV6-5 and TRBJ1-1; D unresolved. CDR3 length: 14 residues. V lost 0 bases, J lost 3 bases, and 8 bases lay in between. Germline V gene sequence: CDR1 MNHEY, CDR2 SVGAGI. CDR3 in DNA: TGTGCCAGCAGTTACTCGCGGAGGGACACTGAAGCTTTCTTT. Translating it yields CASSYSRRDTEAFF.